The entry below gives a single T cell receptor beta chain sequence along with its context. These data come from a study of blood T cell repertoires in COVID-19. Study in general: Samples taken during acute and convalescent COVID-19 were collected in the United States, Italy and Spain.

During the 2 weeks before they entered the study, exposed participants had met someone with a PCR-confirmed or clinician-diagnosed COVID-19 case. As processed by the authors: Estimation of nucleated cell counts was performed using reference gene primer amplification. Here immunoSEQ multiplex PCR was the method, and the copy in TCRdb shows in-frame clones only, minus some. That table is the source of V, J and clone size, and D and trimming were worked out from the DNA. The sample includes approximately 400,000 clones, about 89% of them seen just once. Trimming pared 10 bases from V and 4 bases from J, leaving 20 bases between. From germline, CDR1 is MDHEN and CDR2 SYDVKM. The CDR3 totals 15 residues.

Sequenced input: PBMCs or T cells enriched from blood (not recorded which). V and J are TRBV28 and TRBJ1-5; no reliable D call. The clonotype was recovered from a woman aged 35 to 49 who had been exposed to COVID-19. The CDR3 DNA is TGTGCCATCTTAGAACGACGAGGTTCAAATCAGCCCCAGCATTTT. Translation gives CAILERRGSNQPQHF. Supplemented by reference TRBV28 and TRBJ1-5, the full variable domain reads DVKVTQSSRYLVKRTGEKVFLECVQDMDHENMFWYRQDPGLGLRLIYFSYDVKMKEKGDIPEGYSVSREKKERFSLILESASTNQTSMYLCAILERRGSNQPQHFGDGTRLSIL.